These T cell receptor beta chains were read from a single sample in a study of cytomegalovirus exposure and HLA in healthy donors. Produced via immunoSEQ multiplex PCR; TCRdb's table is partial and in-frame only. This sample has roughly 52,000 clones, with approximately 78% found just once. Sequenced sample: PBMCs. The source is a female donor in good health and CMV-seronegative. CDR3s include the opening cysteine and the closing phenylalanine or tryptophan. A D gene is named only where the DNA matches it firmly. A clone size is listed for some rows: how often the clone was seen (once, few, many), or a class if it is expanded.

-,TRBV27,-,TRBJ1-5,CASSFIEPYSNQPQHF,TGTGCCAGCAGTTTCATTGAACCCTATAGCAATCAGCCCCAGCATTTT
-,TRBV6-6,-,TRBJ2-2,CASSDPSGATGELFF,TGTGCCAGCAGTGACCCGTCAGGGGCCACCGGGGAGCTGTTTTTT
-,TRBV11-2,-,TRBJ1-2,CASSRHGTLKGGGYTF,TGTGCCAGCAGCCGTCACGGGACATTGAAAGGTGGTGGCTACACCTTC
TRBD1,TRBV2,-,TRBJ1-3,CASSEERGPFFTGNTIYF,TGTGCCAGCAGTGAAGAAAGGGGGCCATTTTTCACCGGAAACACCATATATTTT
TRBD2,TRBV9,-,TRBJ2-3,CASSGGLAGGPSDTQYF,TGTGCCAGCAGCGGCGGACTAGCGGGGGGGCCCTCTGATACGCAGTATTTT
-,TRBV7-2,-,TRBJ2-5,CASSLRGFQETQYF,TGTGCCAGCAGCTTACGGGGGTTCCAAGAGACCCAGTACTTC
TRBD2,TRBV19,-,TRBJ2-1,CASSSSTSGGADNEQFF,TGTGCCAGTAGTTCCTCGACTAGCGGGGGGGCAGACAATGAGCAGTTCTTC
TRBD1,TRBV2,once,TRBJ1-1,CASRTGRVAFF,TGTGCCAGCAGGACAGGGCGCGTTGCTTTCTTT
TRBD1,TRBV19,-,TRBJ1-4,CASSMPGQVNEKLFF,TGTGCCAGTAGTATGCCGGGACAGGTAAATGAAAAACTGTTTTTT
-,TRBV4-2,-,TRBJ1-3,CASSQPGQPLSGNTIYF,TGTGCCAGCAGCCAACCTGGACAGCCACTCTCTGGAAACACCATATATTTT
-,TRBV4-2,-,TRBJ2-2,CASSQRQGELFF,TGTGCCAGCAGCCAACGACAGGGGGAGCTGTTTTTT
-,TRBV7-6,-,TRBJ1-1,CASSFRGLNTEAFF,TGTGCCAGCAGCTTTAGGGGTCTGAACACTGAAGCTTTCTTT
-,TRBV18,-,TRBJ1-1,CASSPTGQDTEAFF,TGTGCCAGCTCACCTACGGGACAAGACACTGAAGCTTTCTTT
TRBD2,TRBV7-6,few,TRBJ2-2,CASSFGLAENTGELFF,TGTGCCAGCAGCTTTGGCCTAGCGGAGAACACCGGGGAGCTGTTTTTT
TRBD1,TRBV4-2,-,TRBJ1-2,CASSPLTGTVDYGYTF,TGTGCCAGCAGCCCCTTGACAGGGACGGTCGACTATGGCTACACCTTC
TRBD1,TRBV5-4,-,TRBJ2-6,CAISPGQGSSGANVLTF,TGTGCCATCAGTCCGGGACAGGGAAGCTCTGGGGCCAACGTCCTGACTTTC
-,TRBV18,-,TRBJ2-5,CASSPGGETQYF,TGTGCCAGCTCACCCGGGGGAGAGACCCAGTACTTC
-,TRBV5-1,-,TRBJ1-5,CASSLDHRDSNQPQHF,TGCGCCAGCAGCTTGGATCACAGGGATAGCAATCAGCCCCAGCATTTT
-,TRBV2,once,TRBJ2-2,CASRAVSAGELFF,TGTGCCAGCAGAGCGGTTTCGGCCGGGGAGCTGTTTTTT
-,TRBV5-4,-,TRBJ2-1,CASRKGGLEQSFYNEQFF,TGTGCCAGCAGAAAGGGGGGGCTAGAACAGTCCTTTTACAATGAGCAGTTCTTC
-,TRBV4-2,-,TRBJ2-3,CASSQEMYGFTDTQYF,TGTGCCAGCAGCCAAGAAATGTACGGGTTCACAGATACGCAGTATTTT
-,TRBV11-2,-,TRBJ2-3,CASRPDKERTDTQYF,TGTGCCAGCAGACCAGACAAGGAAAGAACAGATACGCAGTATTTT
TRBD1,TRBV12-5,-,TRBJ1-1,CASGLALTGGAFF,TGTGCTAGTGGTTTGGCCTTAACAGGGGGAGCTTTCTTT
TRBD1,TRBV7-9,few,TRBJ1-2,CASSLAQGYGYTF,TGTGCCAGCAGCTTAGCACAGGGGTATGGCTACACCTTC
-,TRBV18,-,TRBJ1-1,CASSTSQGAEAFF,TGTGCCAGCTCCACCAGCCAAGGAGCTGAAGCTTTCTTT
TRBD2,TRBV6-5,few,TRBJ2-3,CASSSPGTSEPDTQYF,TGTGCCAGCAGTTCTCCCGGGACTAGTGAACCAGATACGCAGTATTTT
-,TRBV14,-,TRBJ1-4,CASSRRRGRSVGEKLFF,TGTGCCAGCAGCCGCCGCCGGGGGAGATCTGTTGGTGAAAAACTGTTTTTT
TRBD1,TRBV5-1,-,TRBJ1-2,CASSNPGQGVKGYTF,TGCGCCAGCAGCAACCCGGGACAGGGGGTTAAAGGCTACACCTTC
TRBD1,TRBV19,-,TRBJ2-1,CASSIGAGTGEQFF,TGTGCCAGTAGTATTGGGGCAGGGACAGGTGAGCAGTTCTTC
TRBD2,TRBV12-5,-,TRBJ2-7,CASGFRTSDSYEQYF,TGTGCTAGTGGTTTCCGGACTAGCGACTCCTACGAGCAGTACTTC
-,TRBV4-3,-,TRBJ1-2,CASSQDLGGGDYGYTF,TGCGCCAGCAGCCAAGATCTTGGCGGGGGTGACTATGGCTACACCTTC
-,TRBV11-2,-,TRBJ2-7,CASSLSAGVGEQYF,TGTGCCAGCAGCTTATCAGCAGGGGTTGGCGAGCAGTACTTC
-,TRBV19,-,TRBJ1-4,CASSDRPTNEKLFF,TGTGCCAGTAGCGACAGGCCAACTAATGAAAAACTGTTTTTT
-,TRBV19,-,TRBJ2-5,CASSSRAGQETQYF,TGTGCCAGTAGTAGTCGGGCGGGCCAAGAGACCCAGTACTTC
TRBD1,TRBV18,-,TRBJ1-4,CASSPDRARGPTNEKLFF,TGTGCCAGCTCACCCGATCGAGCCAGGGGGCCTACTAATGAAAAACTGTTTTTT
TRBD2,TRBV18,-,TRBJ2-1,CASSPPASGVNEQFF,TGTGCCAGCTCACCTCCGGCTAGCGGGGTCAATGAGCAGTTCTTC
TRBD2,TRBV15,few,TRBJ2-1,CATSRGSGGSSGEQFF,TGTGCCACCAGCAGAGGTAGCGGGGGTTCTTCTGGTGAGCAGTTCTTC
TRBD1,TRBV2,-,TRBJ1-6,CASSDGGGANSPLHF,TGTGCCAGCAGTGACGGAGGGGGCGCTAATTCACCCCTCCACTTT
-,TRBV9,-,TRBJ1-2,CASSVAPAGGTGYTF,TGTGCCAGCAGCGTAGCCCCAGCGGGGGGGACTGGCTACACCTTC
-,TRBV5-1,-,TRBJ2-2,CASTETLALNTGELFF,TGCGCCAGCACGGAGACTCTGGCATTGAACACCGGGGAGCTGTTTTTT